This is a list of T cell receptor beta chains from one sample in a study of blood T cell repertoires in COVID-19. Only in-frame clones appear in the TCRdb table, and some are missing; sequencing was by immunoSEQ multiplex PCR. Here the sample spans about 150,000 clones, around 85% being singletons. Sequencing input: peripheral blood. The receptor source for this set is a man at least 80 years old with COVID-19, enrolled during active disease. Both conserved end residues are trimmed from each CDR3. Only part of the rows carry a size: once, few, many, or a class if the clone is expanded.

V gene	J gene	clone size	CDR3 protein
TRBV18	TRBJ1-2	NA	ASSQGTGRNNYGYT
TRBV18	TRBJ1-1	NA	ASSPVEDREEGTEAF
TRBV12-3/TRBV12-4	TRBJ1-1	NA	ASSLRRTEAF
TRBV5-1	TRBJ2-5	NA	ASSLDTSGGAGETQY
TRBV3-1/TRBV3-2	TRBJ2-7	NA	ASSQAPSGGYEQY
TRBV19	TRBJ2-1	NA	ASSPDRGPYNEQF
TRBV6-2/TRBV6-3	TRBJ1-2	NA	ASSYQGARIGYT
TRBV11-3	TRBJ1-1	NA	ASSRDRGTEAF
TRBV28	TRBJ1-5	NA	ASSLISNSNQPQH
TRBV10-3	TRBJ2-1	NA	AISEGDRGAYNEQF
TRBV5-1	TRBJ2-3	NA	ASSLENRGTDTQY
TRBV28	TRBJ1-5	NA	ASSSGQGTLTGPQH
TRBV28	TRBJ1-5	NA	ASSLADRDNQPQH
TRBV7-9	TRBJ1-1	NA	ASTLARTGVNTEAF
TRBV28	TRBJ1-1	once	ASTPSGLARENTEAF
TRBV10-3	TRBJ2-1	NA	AIGTSNPGEQF
TRBV7-6	TRBJ2-5	once	ASSFGREETQY
TRBV3-1/TRBV3-2	TRBJ2-7	NA	ASSQAGEQY
TRBV5-6	TRBJ2-3	NA	ASGQGSTDTQY
TRBV7-9	TRBJ2-7	NA	ASSSRVGLASEQY
TRBV19	TRBJ1-1	NA	ASYTGTAMNTEAF
TRBV27	TRBJ2-7	NA	ASSLFRQSGQY
TRBV6-6	TRBJ2-7	NA	ASSPLRGTRIYEQY
TRBV7-3	TRBJ1-6	NA	ASSPRGLPPLH
TRBV9	TRBJ2-3	NA	ASRVSGGLTDTQY
TRBV6-5	TRBJ1-2	few	ASSQHQQVYGYT
TRBV11-3	TRBJ2-1	NA	ASSLRWDSINEQF
TRBV5-4	TRBJ1-4	NA	ASSLAPGDEKLF
TRBV7-9	TRBJ1-4	NA	ASSLGATNEKLF
TRBV19	TRBJ1-2	NA	ASSYESVRRYGYT
TRBV7-9	TRBJ2-2	NA	ASSPPGAGELF
TRBV5-5	TRBJ2-1	NA	ASSLEGRAQF
TRBV28	TRBJ1-2	NA	ASSYFTQDRYGYT
TRBV14	TRBJ1-1	once	ATGGGTEAF
TRBV7-7	TRBJ1-1	NA	ASSRDRYTEAF
TRBV9	TRBJ1-1	NA	ASSVVRENTEAF
TRBV4-2	TRBJ1-1	NA	ASSQSGQANTEAF
TRBV5-1	TRBJ2-2	NA	ASRTQGGTGELF
TRBV18	TRBJ1-5	NA	ASSLGDRVNQPQH
TRBV11-2	TRBJ2-1	few	ASSLGGSRNEQF
TRBV6-5	TRBJ2-2	NA	ASSRQVPTGELF
TRBV28	TRBJ1-2	few	ASSLETAYGYT
TRBV10-1	TRBJ2-5	NA	ASSEGSGEQETQY
TRBV4-3	TRBJ1-3	NA	ASSQDLAGVGNTIY
TRBV3-1/TRBV3-2	TRBJ2-2	NA	ASSPRSGELF
TRBV6-5	TRBJ1-4	NA	ASSSGTTEKLF
TRBV28	TRBJ1-5	NA	ASHRGNQPQH
TRBV19	TRBJ2-1	NA	ASSGVDEQF
TRBV18	TRBJ2-2	NA	ASSPPSRAKSGELF
TRBV25-1	TRBJ1-3	NA	ASAQSGSGNTIY
TRBV7-8	TRBJ1-1	NA	ASSRGGSKRTEAF
TRBV9	TRBJ1-1	NA	ASTVGDRGTFTEAF
TRBV21-1	TRBJ1-5	NA	ASRRLGQGAGNQPQH
TRBV5-5	TRBJ2-7	NA	ASSPGTARREQY
TRBV9	TRBJ2-2	NA	ASSVPPTGNTGELF
TRBV4-3	TRBJ2-2	NA	ASSQDYGVRTGELF
TRBV18	TRBJ1-5	NA	ASSSLAVSGAAQPQH
TRBV3-1/TRBV3-2	TRBJ2-3	NA	ASSQGRGQGPDTQY
TRBV21-1	TRBJ1-5	NA	ASSTWRGANQPQH